The 30 T cell receptor beta chains below come from one sample, sequenced in a study of blood T cell repertoires in COVID-19. Libraries were prepared by immunoSEQ multiplex PCR; TCRdb keeps only in-frame clonotypes and omits some of them. In the table there are about 130,000 clones, approximately 74% of which are singletons. Sequenced input: peripheral blood. The receptors stem from a man aged 60-69 years with acute or convalescent COVID-19.

The chain couples TRBV5-8 to TRBJ2-5; D might be TRBD1 (6 bases). CDR3 length: 12 residues. Germline values: CDR1 SGHTS, CDR2 YDEGEE. The V end was cut by 4 bases, the J end by 7 bases, with 11 bases between. The CDR3 coding sequence is TGTGCCAGCAGCCCTTTGACAGGGACCCAGTACTTC. Translated: CASSPLTGTQYF.

The chain joins TRBV6-1 to TRBJ2-1, with D perhaps matching TRBD1 (6 bases). V was trimmed by 0 bases and J by 2 bases, leaving 11 bases between them. This CDR3 is built from 16 residues. Germline V lookup: CDR1 MNHNS, CDR2 SASEGT. As DNA, the CDR3 is TGTGCCAGCAGTGAAGCGCCGGCAGGGGCCTACAATGAGCAGTTCTTC. Translating gives CASSEAPAGAYNEQFF.

The chain links TRBV5-1 to TRBJ2-7, with D possibly matching TRBD1 (5 bases). The CDR3 has 14 amino acids. V was trimmed by 0 bases and J by 1 base, leaving 8 bases between them. From germline, CDR1 is SGHRS and CDR2 YFSETQ. CDR3 sequence (DNA): TGCGCCAGCAGCTTGGCGGCAGGGTCCTACGAGCAGTACTTC. Translated: CASSLAAGSYEQYF.

This chain connects TRBV11-3 to TRBJ2-2, with 15 positions matching TRBD2. CDR1 and CDR2 from the germline V gene are SGHNT and YENEEA. V shed 5 bases and J 6 bases; nucleotides not matched to a gene: 10. The CDR3 is 18 residues long. The CDR3: CASSHSRTSGGAPGELFF. CDR3 nucleotides: TGTGCCAGCAGCCACTCACGGACTAGCGGGGGGGCCCCCGGGGAGCTGTTTTTT.

This chain links TRBV4-1 with TRBJ1-2; 7 nucleotides agree with TRBD1. Germline CDR1 reads MGHRA; CDR2 reads YSYEKL. This CDR3 is 18 amino acids long. J lost 7 bases, V lost 4 bases, and 21 bases had no gene match. CDR3 sequence reads: CASSPAFGTNRGESGYTF. The CDR3 DNA follows: TGCGCCAGCAGCCCGGCGTTTGGAACTAACAGGGGCGAGTCTGGCTACACCTTC.

This clone has only a few counts. The genes are TRBV3-1 (or the pseudogene TRBV3-2) and TRBJ1-4, with 9 bases lining up with TRBD1. This CDR3 spans 15 amino acids. In germline, CDR1 is LGHDT, CDR2 YNNKEL (reference sequence). J gave up 0 bases and V 4 bases, and 0 bases lay outside the gene matches. In nucleotides, the CDR3 is TGTGCCAGCAGCCGACAGGGGGCAACTAATGAAAAACTGTTTTTT. Amino acid sequence: CASSRQGATNEKLFF.

The chain links TRBV12-3 or TRBV12-4 to TRBJ2-1; D unclear. The CDR3 runs to 12 residues. V lost 2 bases, J lost 7 bases, and 6 bases lay in between. For the CDR3, the DNA is TGTGCCAGCAGTTTATTCGGGAATGAGCAGTTCTTC. Amino acid sequence: CASSLFGNEQFF.

DNA of the CDR3: TGTGCCTGGATGGAGCGGGGGAAACGAGATACGCAGTATTTT. Translating gives CAWMERGKRDTQYF. The V gene is TRBV30, the J gene TRBJ2-3; 8 bases are shared with TRBD2. CDR1 and CDR2 (germline): GTSNPN, SVGIG (reference sequence). J gave up 5 bases and V 4 bases, and 8 bases lay outside the gene matches. The CDR3 has 14 residues.

The chain links TRBV27 to TRBJ2-1; weak D call: TRBD1 (6 bases). Germline-derived CDR1 and CDR2 are MNHEY and SMNVEV (reference sequence). With 6 bases removed from V and 3 bases from J, the gap between germline ends came to 15 bases. This CDR3 spans 15 amino acids. CDR3 in amino acids: CASRVTSRGYNEQFF. The CDR3 DNA sequence: TGTGCCAGCAGAGTAACGAGCAGGGGCTACAATGAGCAGTTCTTC.

The table lists this clone with many counts. DNA for the CDR3: TGTGCCACCAGTGATTGGGGGGGTTCGAACACCGGGGAGCTGTTTTTT. Amino acid sequence: CATSDWGGSNTGELFF. The chain joins TRBV24-1 to TRBJ2-2; TRBD2 aligns across 7 bases. V shed 2 bases, J shed 0 bases, and the junction held 2 bases outside the gene matches. Per germline, CDR1 KGHDR and CDR2 SFDVKD. The CDR3 spans 16 residues.

The J gene is TRBJ1-5, the V gene TRBV2, with 8 bases fitting TRBD1. This CDR3 has 15 amino acids. Germline values: CDR1 SNHLY, CDR2 FYNNEI. V dropped 8 bases and J dropped 0; count of bases not matched to a gene: 6. CDR3 sequence (DNA): TGTGCCAGCCAGCGACAGGGGAATAGCAATCAGCCCCAGCATTTT. Translating gives CASQRQGNSNQPQHF.

The rearrangement joins TRBV3-1 (or the pseudogene TRBV3-2) to TRBJ2-3; D gene uncertain. The germline gives CDR1 LGHDT, CDR2 YNNKEL (reference sequence). Trimming shortened V by 1 base and J by 2 bases, and 7 bases separated the two germline ends. The CDR3 has 14 residues. The CDR3 DNA follows: TGTGCCAGCAGCCAAGCCACAAACACAGATACGCAGTATTTT. Its translation: CASSQATNTDTQYF.

This clone occurred many times. V gene TRBV25-1 combines with J gene TRBJ2-1; D is possibly TRBD2 (5 bases). Germline V gene data show CDR1 as MGHDK and CDR2 as SYGVNS. V lost 4 bases, J lost 5 bases, and 18 bases lay in between. This CDR3 contains 16 residues. CDR3 DNA: TGTGCCAGCAGTGCCTTTTCAGGAGGCAACCACAATGAGCAGTTCTTC. This translates into CASSAFSGGNHNEQFF.

V gene TRBV29-1 combines with J gene TRBJ2-7; D is possibly TRBD2 (5 bases). The ends were cut back, 5 bases at V and 3 bases at J, with 11 bases in the middle. This CDR3 is 12 amino acids long. Germline CDR1 is SQVTM and CDR2 is ANQGSEA. CDR3 amino acids: CSVKMGVYEQYF. The CDR3 bases are TGCAGCGTTAAGATGGGAGTCTACGAGCAGTACTTC.

This chain uses TRBV24-1 with TRBJ2-5; TRBD1 matches at 11 bases. In germline, CDR1 is KGHDR, CDR2 SFDVKD. Losses at the gene ends were 0 bases for V and 5 bases for J; bases not matched to a gene: 7. The CDR3 is 17 residues long. The CDR3 is CATSDLPGTGGRETQYF. In DNA form, the CDR3 reads TGTGCCACCAGTGATTTGCCCGGGACAGGGGGTAGGGAGACCCAGTACTTC.

About this clone itself: One junction end disagrees with the germline gene, perhaps due to a read error. V usage is TRBV11-3 and J usage is TRBJ2-7, with D possibly matching TRBD1 (5 bases). The CDR3 runs 12 residues. Per the germline V gene, CDR1 is SGHNT and CDR2 is YENEEA. This chain's CDR3 is CASSLDSNEQYF. CDR3 coding DNA: TGTGCCAGCAGCCTAGACAGTAACGAGCAGTACTTC.

The chain links TRBV5-1 to TRBJ1-2; D not certain. There are 14 residues in the CDR3. V lost 0 bases to trimming and J lost 4 bases, with 10 bases between them. Germline loops: CDR1 SGHRS, CDR2 YFSETQ. CDR3 nucleotide sequence: TGCGCCAGCAGCTTGGCCGACGGGAGCTATGGCTACACCTTC. Translated: CASSLADGSYGYTF.

The gene calls are TRBV4-2 and TRBJ2-1, with 14 bases matching TRBD2. CDR3 size: 21 residues. V shed 2 bases, J shed 0 bases, and the junction held 12 bases outside the gene matches. The V gene's germline CDR1 is LGHNA and CDR2 YNFKEQ. This CDR3 reads CASSQLGRTSGRQSSYNEQFF. The CDR3 bases are TGTGCCAGCAGCCAATTAGGAAGGACTAGCGGGAGGCAGAGCTCCTACAATGAGCAGTTCTTC.

In DNA, the CDR3 is TGTGCCAGCAGCCCTTCCACCCTAATTCACCAAGGGGAGGGGTATGGCTACACCTTC. It codes for CASSPSTLIHQGEGYGYTF. The rearrangement uses TRBV7-2 and TRBJ1-2; maybe TRBD1 (5 bases). From germline, CDR1 is SGHTA and CDR2 FQGNSA. The CDR3 length is 19 residues. The V gene lost 5 bases and the J gene lost 5 bases, with 30 bases spanning the gap.

The chain links TRBV30 to TRBJ2-4, with 15 nucleotides matching TRBD2. Germline trimming cut 4 bases from V and 3 bases from J; bases unmatched to any gene: 7. Germline loops: CDR1 GTSNPN, CDR2 SVGIG (reference sequence). The CDR3 length is 17 residues. The CDR3: CAWTGTSGGIYKNIQYF. The CDR3 region has the DNA TGTGCCTGGACCGGGACTAGCGGGGGGATTTACAAAAACATTCAGTACTTC.

The rearrangement links TRBV19 to TRBJ2-2; TRBD1 might be the D (5 bases). From germline, CDR1 is LNHDA and CDR2 SQIVND (reference sequence). There are 12 residues in the CDR3. V was cut by 6 bases and J by 4 bases, with 6 bases left in between. In DNA, the CDR3 is TGTGCCAGTAGAAGGGGCACCGGGGAGCTGTTTTTT. Translating gives CASRRGTGELFF.

The CDR3 DNA reads as TGTGCCAGCAAAATAAGCGGGGGGGGCGATGAGCAGTTCTTC. It yields the protein CASKISGGGDEQFF. The chain employs TRBV6-5 and TRBJ2-1, with 10 bases identical to TRBD2. The CDR3 consists of 14 residues. V trimming: 7 bases; J trimming: 8 bases; junction bases outside the gene matches: 8. Germline V gene lookup returns CDR1 MNHEY and CDR2 SVGAGI.

The chain recombines TRBV2 with TRBJ1-1; TRBD1 matches at 9 bases. V shed 1 base, J shed 5 bases, and the junction held 8 bases outside the gene matches. This CDR3 region has 16 residues. CDR1 and CDR2 from the germline V gene are SNHLY and FYNNEI. The CDR3 here is CASSEGGTGLGTEAFF. In DNA, the CDR3 is TGTGCCAGCAGTGAAGGGGGGACAGGGCTTGGGACTGAAGCTTTCTTT.

This chain connects TRBV10-3 to TRBJ1-5; D call uncertain. The CDR3 contains 15 residues. Trimming left V 3 bases short and J 1 base short, with 10 bases between. CDR1 and CDR2 (germline): ENHRY, SYGVKD. CDR3 sequence reads: CAISEEGRSNQPQHF. CDR3 coding DNA: TGTGCCATCAGTGAAGAAGGGAGAAGCAATCAGCCCCAGCATTTT.

Only one count was recorded for this clone. This chain connects TRBV4-1 to TRBJ2-3, with D possibly being TRBD2 (6 bases). The CDR3 length is 16 residues. The ends were cut back, 1 base at V and 4 bases at J, with 15 bases in the middle. Germline assignment: CDR1 MGHRA and CDR2 YSYEKL. The CDR3: CASSQVAGSPPDTQYF. CDR3 DNA sequence: TGCGCCAGCAGCCAAGTCGCGGGGAGTCCCCCAGATACGCAGTATTTT.

V usage is TRBV27 and J usage is TRBJ2-1; TRBD2 aligns across 7 bases. V dropped 2 bases and J dropped 7; count of bases not matched to a gene: 5. Germline CDR1 is MNHEY and CDR2 is SMNVEV (reference sequence). CDR3 length: 14 amino acids. Here the CDR3 reads CASSLGGSKNEQFF. Written as DNA, the CDR3 is TGTGCCAGCAGTTTAGGCGGGAGTAAGAATGAGCAGTTCTTC.

This clone has just one count. This chain joins TRBV6-5 and TRBJ2-3; TRBD1 might be the D (6 bases). This CDR3 region has 15 residues. The V gene's germline CDR1 is MNHEY and CDR2 SVGAGI. V was clipped by 10 bases and J by 2 bases, with 19 bases between them. The CDR3 DNA reads TGTGCCACTCGACAGGAGCCGACCAACACAGATACGCAGTATTTT. It translates to CATRQEPTNTDTQYF.

V is TRBV11-2 and J is TRBJ1-1; the match to TRBD1 covers 7 bases. CDR1 and CDR2 from the germline V gene are SGHAT and FQNNGV. CDR3 length equals 14 residues. The ends lost 3 bases at V and 4 bases at J; junction bases unmatched: 5. The CDR3 nucleotides are TGTGCCAGCAGCTTTAGAGGGGGCACCACTGAAGCTTTCTTT. Its translation is CASSFRGGTTEAFF.

This clone showed up just a few times. The chain joins TRBV6-1 to TRBJ2-1, with 16 bases fitting TRBD2. Germline lookup yields CDR1 MNHNS and CDR2 SASEGT. The CDR3 runs to 18 residues. Trimming removed 2 bases from V and 8 bases from J; junction bases left unmatched: 9. The CDR3 is CASSEKVGLAGGLHEQFF. Written as DNA, the CDR3 is TGTGCCAGCAGTGAAAAAGTGGGACTAGCGGGGGGGCTCCATGAGCAGTTCTTC.

This clone was observed a handful of times. The chain joins TRBV4-1 to TRBJ1-1; 7 bases map to TRBD1. V lost 3 bases, J lost 0 bases, and 10 bases stayed unmatched. CDR3 length equals 17 residues. CDR1 and CDR2 from the germline V gene are MGHRA and YSYEKL. The CDR3 nucleotides read TGCGCCAGCAGCCAGGGGGACAGAGCGTTCATGAACACTGAAGCTTTCTTT. Protein sequence: CASSQGDRAFMNTEAFF.